This T cell receptor beta chain is drawn from a study of T cell responses to AZD1222 COVID-19 vaccine. On the study more broadly: Pooling of second doses given at about 4 or about 12 weeks was done. Study findings and constraints: There were mostly white British donors and more females than males, and clonal diversity was possibly underestimated. Seropositive AZD1222 recipients at baseline numbered only 6 or 7. When two AZD1222 doses had been given, Spike-specific TCR breadth and depth rose.

Turning to this clone: Its matching antigen is unknown.

This CDR3 is built from 12 residues. Germline CDR1 KGHSY, CDR2 FQNENV. The junction had 0 bases not matched to a gene; V was cut back by 0 bases and J by 9 bases. TCRdb's copy holds only in-frame clones and misses some; the assay was immunoSEQ multiplex PCR. The sample comprises roughly 120,000 clones, around 86% of which are singletons, and approximately 1.1% rests with the top ten. The receptor's source is an adult in good health. The sequencing used peripheral blood, collected on day 0 of AZD1222 vaccination. The chain uses TRBV16 and TRBJ2-3, with 7 bases matching TRBD2. In DNA form, the CDR3 reads TGTGCCAGCAGCCAATCGGGGGGGACGCAGTATTTT. The encoded protein is CASSQSGGTQYF.